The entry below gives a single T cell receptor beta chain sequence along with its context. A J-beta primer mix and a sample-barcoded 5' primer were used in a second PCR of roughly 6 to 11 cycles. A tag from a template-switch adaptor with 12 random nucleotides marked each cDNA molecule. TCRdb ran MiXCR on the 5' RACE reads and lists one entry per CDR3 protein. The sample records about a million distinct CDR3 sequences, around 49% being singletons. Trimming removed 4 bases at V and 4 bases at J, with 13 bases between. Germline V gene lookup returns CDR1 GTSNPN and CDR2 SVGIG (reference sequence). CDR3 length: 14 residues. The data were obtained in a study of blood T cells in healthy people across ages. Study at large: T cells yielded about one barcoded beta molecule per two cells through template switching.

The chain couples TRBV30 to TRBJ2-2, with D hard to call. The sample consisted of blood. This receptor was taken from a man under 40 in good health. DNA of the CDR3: TGTGCCTGGACAGAGGTACACTTCACCGGGGAGCTGTTTTTT. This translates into CAWTEVHFTGELFF.